This T cell receptor (beta chain) was sequenced during a study of CD8 T cells in ankylosing spondylitis. Study results and caveats: Some of these motif variants have turned up before, in reports on reactive arthritis synovial fluid and blood. It appeared that ankylosing spondylitis blood was characterized by a TCR beta motif of about 8 highly homologous variants. Relatively scarce in peripheral blood, disease-linked clones were CD8+.

Comments on this clonotype: The antigen remains unidentified.

Trimming took 1 base from V and 0 from J, leaving 7 bases between them. This CDR3 is 15 amino acids long. Per germline, CDR1 SGHDT and CDR2 YYEEEE. TCRdb independently ran MiXCR on the 5' RACE reads; one entry per CDR3 protein. Among about 450,000 distinct CDR3 sequences listed, 26% were seen once. The receptor comes from a male donor with ankylosing spondylitis. The sequenced sample was blood, either unsorted or a sorted T cell fraction (not recorded which). The J gene is TRBJ2-2, the V gene TRBV5-6; no reliable D call. The CDR3 loop is CASSLYSPNTGELFF. For the CDR3, the DNA is TGTGCCAGCAGCTTGTACAGCCCGAACACCGGGGAGCTGTTTTTT.